This T cell receptor beta chain was recorded in a study of CD8 T cells in ankylosing spondylitis. As concerns this clonotype: Its antigen is unknown.

Study-wide results and limits: Ankylosing spondylitis blood appeared to carry a characteristic TCR beta motif of 7 or 8 highly homologous variants.

TCRdb ran MiXCR on the 5' RACE reads and lists one entry per CDR3 protein. The sample lists under 850,000 distinct CDR3 sequences, under 20% occurring once. CDR3 length: 14 amino acids. Trimming took 6 bases from V and 0 from J; bases not matched to a gene: 3. CDR1 is SGHRS, CDR2 YFSETQ, per germline. The chain links TRBV5-1 to TRBJ2-3, with TRBD1 matching 8 bases. Sample: blood, either unsorted or a sorted T cell fraction (not recorded which). This sequence was found in a male donor with ankylosing spondylitis. The CDR3 DNA sequence: TGCGCCAGCACCAACAGGGGGAGCACAGATACGCAGTATTTT. Translating gives CASTNRGSTDTQYF.